The 18 T cell receptor beta chains below come from one sample, sequenced in a study of shared T cell receptors in the human thymus. The protocol was immunoSEQ multiplex PCR, while the TCRdb copy is restricted to in-frame clones and leaves out a portion. The sample comprises 640,000 or so clones, around 87% of which are singletons, and 0.0094% rests with the top ten. In addition, the sample was reused for a study of human thymus T cells.

The sample was thymocytes. These receptors were collected from a boy under two years old with a congenital heart defect.

The rearrangement uses TRBV25-1 and TRBJ1-1, with D maybe TRBD1 (5 bases). The germline V and J ends were trimmed by 2 bases and 4 bases, with 11 bases remaining between them. The CDR3 is 14 residues long. CDR1 and CDR2 (germline): MGHDK, SYGVNS. The CDR3 bases are TGTGCCAGCAGTGAAAACCCCGGGGGCACTGAAGCTTTCTTT. The encoded protein is CASSENPGGTEAFF.

The chain couples TRBV9 to TRBJ1-1, with 9 bases that match TRBD1. Germline CDR1 and CDR2: SGDLS and YYNGEE. V was pared by 0 bases and J by 3 bases, with 6 bases of the junction left unmatched. There are 16 residues in the CDR3. CDR3 protein: CASSVGDRGIDTEAFF. CDR3 sequence (DNA): TGTGCCAGCAGCGTAGGCGACAGGGGGATTGACACTGAAGCTTTCTTT.

The CDR3 nucleotides are TGTGCCAGCAGCCCACGGGGGGTTTATACAGATACGCAGTATTTT. Amino acids: CASSPRGVYTDTQYF. The V gene is TRBV6-6, the J gene TRBJ2-3; 7 nucleotides agree with TRBD2. After removal of 6 bases from V and 3 bases from J, the junction contained 9 bases not matched to a gene. The CDR3 has 15 residues. From germline, CDR1 is MNHNY and CDR2 SVGAGI (reference sequence).

The rearrangement links TRBV2 to TRBJ1-5, with D possibly being TRBD1 (5 bases). The CDR3 contains 15 residues. V was shortened by 3 bases and J by 2 bases, with 11 bases between the two germline ends. Germline loops: CDR1 SNHLY, CDR2 FYNNEI. The DNA of the CDR3 is TGTGCCAGCAGTGACGACCCGGGGGGCAATCAGCCCCAGCATTTT. Encoded protein: CASSDDPGGNQPQHF.

V usage is TRBV28 and J usage is TRBJ2-5; weak D call: TRBD1 (6 bases). Germline V gives CDR1 MDHEN, CDR2 SYDVKM. CDR3 length: 17 amino acids. Between the trimmed V and J ends, which lost 6 bases and 1 base, there was a span of 21 bases. CDR3 sequence reads: CASSIPSRDKLQETQYF. CDR3 DNA: TGTGCCAGCAGCATCCCGAGCCGGGACAAACTCCAAGAGACCCAGTACTTC.

This sequence joins TRBV28 and TRBJ2-2; D gene unclear. V lost 2 bases and J 6 bases, leaving 13 bases between the germline ends. The CDR3 is 15 residues long. Germline V gene sequence: CDR1 MDHEN, CDR2 SYDVKM. The CDR3 is CASSLVLASAGELFF. The CDR3 DNA is TGTGCCAGCAGTTTAGTATTAGCTTCGGCCGGGGAGCTGTTTTTT.

This clone occurred a few times. V and J are TRBV4-3 and TRBJ2-1; the match to TRBD2 covers 9 bases. CDR1 is LGHNA and CDR2 is YSLEER in the germline V gene. V lost 1 base and J lost 4; bases outside the gene matches: 8. This CDR3 comprises 17 residues. As DNA, the CDR3 is TGCGCCAGCAGCCAAGCCGTCGAAGCGGGAGGTTACAATGAGCAGTTCTTC. Residues: CASSQAVEAGGYNEQFF.

This clone was counted once. The J gene is TRBJ1-5, the V gene TRBV19; TRBD1 matches 12 bases. The germline V gene encodes CDR1 LNHDA and CDR2 SQIVND (reference sequence). There are 16 residues in the CDR3. With V trimmed by 5 bases and J by 7 bases, 9 bases remained unmatched. The CDR3 DNA is TGTGCCAGTAGTGTCCGGGACAGGGGGCCAGGGCAGCCCCAGCATTTT. It translates to CASSVRDRGPGQPQHF.

The V gene is TRBV29-1, the J gene TRBJ1-4; TRBD1 aligns across 7 bases. Germline CDR1 SQVTM, CDR2 ANQGSEA. J lost 9 bases, V lost 2 bases, and 15 bases had no gene match. The CDR3 is 16 amino acids. This chain's CDR3 is CSVESEIWTGMKKLFF. In DNA form, the CDR3 reads TGCAGCGTTGAATCCGAAATCTGGACAGGCATGAAAAAACTGTTTTTT. The whole variable domain, filled in from reference TRBV29-1 and TRBJ1-4, reads SAVISQKPSRDICQRGTSLTIQCQVDSQVTMMFWYRQQPGQSLTLIATANQGSEATYESGFVIDKFPISRPNLTFSTLTVSNMSPEDSSIYLCSVESEIWTGMKKLFFGSGTQLSVL.

The chain is built from TRBV4-3 and TRBJ2-1; a weak D match, TRBD2 (7 bases). Trimming removed 0 bases from V and 7 bases from J, with 19 bases in between. Germline assignment: CDR1 LGHNA and CDR2 YSLEER. This CDR3 region has 17 residues. This CDR3 reads CASSQDCRGGGPNEQFF. The CDR3 DNA sequence: TGCGCCAGCAGCCAAGATTGCCGTGGGGGGGGGCCTAATGAGCAGTTCTTC.

The chain joins TRBV6-5 to TRBJ1-5; 8 nucleotides agree with TRBD1. The CDR3 covers 15 residues. After removal of 4 bases from V and 6 bases from J, the junction contained 8 bases not matched to a gene. CDR1 is MNHEY and CDR2 is SVGAGI in the germline V gene. The CDR3 loop reads CASSSFRGQGQPQHF. The CDR3 DNA sequence: TGTGCCAGCAGTTCCTTCAGGGGGCAAGGTCAGCCCCAGCATTTT.

The genes are TRBV7-9 and TRBJ2-7; 11 positions match TRBD1. Germline V gene data show CDR1 as SEHNR and CDR2 as FQNEAQ (reference sequence). The CDR3 has 15 amino acids. V lost 6 bases to trimming and J lost 2 bases; unmatched junction nucleotides: 6. In DNA form, the CDR3 reads TGTGCCAGCAGAGCCGGGACAGGGGGGACCTACGAGCAGTACTTC. Protein: CASRAGTGGTYEQYF. The full variable domain, in which reference TRBV7-9 and TRBJ2-7 provide the parts outside the CDR3, is DTGVSQNPRHKITKRGQNVTFRCDPISEHNRLYWYRQTLGQGPEFLTYFQNEAQLEKSRLLSDRFSAERPKGSFSTLEIQRTEQGDSAMYLCASRAGTGGTYEQYFGPGTRLTVT.

The chain is built from TRBV23-1 and TRBJ1-6; weak D call: TRBD1 (5 bases). TRBV23-1 is noted as an ORF with a role that remains uncertain. Trimming shortened V by 0 bases and J by 9 bases, and 15 bases separated the two germline ends. The CDR3 runs 16 residues. The DNA for the CDR3 is TGCGCCAGCAGTCAATCGGTAAGGGGTCTTTCTTCACCCCTCCACTTT. Protein product: CASSQSVRGLSSPLHF.

This clone was found once. An end of the junction does not agree with germline; a read error may underlie this. The chain is built from TRBV5-6 and TRBJ2-7; tentatively, D is TRBD1 (7 bases). The CDR3 is 19 residues long. In germline, CDR1 is SGHDT, CDR2 YYEEEE. CDR3 bases: TGTGCCAGCAGCTTGGCCAAAACAGGGGAGGTATTTTTAGCCTACGAGCGGTACTTC. Its translation: CASSLAKTGEVFLAYERYF.

The rearrangement links TRBV5-6 to TRBJ2-1, with D perhaps matching TRBD2 (7 bases). Per the germline V gene, CDR1 is SGHDT and CDR2 is YYEEEE. Trimming removed 0 bases from V and 13 bases from J, with 11 bases in between. The CDR3 has 12 residues. The CDR3 DNA reads TGTGCCAGCAGCTTGGGGGGGGGCCGTCAGTTCTTC. Translating gives CASSLGGGRQFF.

The chain couples TRBV30 to TRBJ1-6; 7 bases fit TRBD1. The CDR3 consists of 14 residues. Germline CDR1 is GTSNPN and CDR2 is SVGIG (reference sequence). V lost 4 bases and J lost 7; bases outside the gene matches: 7. The CDR3 region has the DNA TGTGCCTGGATACAGGGGAAGGGAAATTCACCCCTCCACTTT. It is translated as CAWIQGKGNSPLHF.

V usage is TRBV5-4 and J usage is TRBJ2-7; D may be TRBD1 (7 bases). V lost 0 bases and J 6 bases, leaving 16 bases between the germline ends. Germline CDR1 and CDR2: SGHNT and YYREEE (reference sequence). The CDR3 has 15 amino acids. CDR3 in amino acids: CASSLEGRGASEQYF. The CDR3 coding sequence is TGTGCCAGCAGCTTGGAGGGCAGGGGGGCATCCGAGCAGTACTTC.

The rearrangement uses TRBV7-6 and TRBJ1-1; a weak D match, TRBD1 (6 bases). Trimming removed 4 bases at V and 2 bases at J, with 17 bases between. The germline CDR1 and CDR2 sequences are SGHVS and FNYEAQ. The CDR3 consists of 16 residues. In nucleotides, the CDR3 is TGTGCCAGCAGCTCCCTGACAGGTTGGTTAAACACTGAAGCTTTCTTT. As protein: CASSSLTGWLNTEAFF. The full variable domain, completed using reference TRBV7-6 and TRBJ1-1, is GAGVSQSPRYKVTKRGQDVALRCDPISGHVSLYWYRQALGQGPEFLTYFNYEAQQDKSGLPNDRFSAERPEGSISTLTIQRTEQRDSAMYRCASSSLTGWLNTEAFFGQGTRLTVV.